This T cell receptor beta chain is drawn from a study of Ad26.COV2.S vaccination and SARS-CoV-2 variants. The table came from immunoSEQ multiplex PCR; TCRdb's copy has only in-frame clones and leaves some out. The table has approximately 300,000 clones, about 82% seen once. Treatment denoted: around 19 received Ad26.COV2.S at low or high dose, single or two shots; 5 received placebo; per-sample allocation not given. Each sample was drawn 63 days after the first injection (of vaccine or placebo). The CDR3 extends over 16 amino acids. V was shortened by 4 bases and J by 0 bases, with 14 bases between the two germline ends. The germline CDR1 and CDR2 sequences are SGHNT and YYREEE (reference sequence).

The starting material was peripheral blood, obtained in a trial of Ad26.COV2.S vaccine versus placebo. The source of this sequence is a person aged 18-65 years who received the Ad26.COV2.S COVID-19 vaccine or a placebo. The J gene is TRBJ2-4, the V gene TRBV5-4; D might be TRBD1 or TRBD2, each matching 7 bases. CDR3 nucleotides: TGTGCCAGCAGCGGGGGGGACAGTTTAGCCAAAAACATTCAGTACTTC. It specifies CASSGGDSLAKNIQYF.